These 5 T cell receptor beta chains were sequenced from one sample in a study of blood T cells in healthy people across ages. A second PCR of roughly 7 to 11 cycles used a sample-barcoded 5' primer and a J-beta primer mix. Via MiXCR, TCRdb re-called the 5' RACE reads, giving one row per CDR3 protein. The data hold some 1.6 million distinct CDR3 sequences, with about 35% observed a single time. The sample was blood. The source of these receptors is a woman aged 30 to 39 in good health.

V gene TRBV20-1 combines with J gene TRBJ1-2; no definite D call. The germline V gene has CDR1 DFQATT and CDR2 SNEGSKA (reference sequence). This CDR3 region has 12 residues. Between the trimmed V and J ends, which lost 4 bases and 0 bases, there was a span of 6 bases. Written as DNA, the CDR3 is TGCAGTGCTACACCAACTAACTATGGCTACACCTTC. Encoded protein: CSATPTNYGYTF.

This clonotype was detected a few times. The junction shows a germline mismatch at one end, possibly a read error. The chain joins TRBV6-6 to TRBJ1-2; D is ambiguous. The CDR3 is made up of 13 amino acids. CDR1 MNHNY and CDR2 SVGAGI come from the germline V gene (reference sequence). CDR3 loop: CASSYIPNYGYTF. CDR3 nucleotide sequence: TGTGCCAGTAGTTACATTCCTAACTATGGCTACACCTTC.

The chain is built from TRBV5-1 and TRBJ2-7, with D possibly being TRBD1 or TRBD2 (5 bases each). V lost 3 bases and J 6 bases, leaving 10 bases between the germline ends. The germline V gene has CDR1 SGHRS and CDR2 YFSETQ. There are 12 residues in the CDR3. This CDR3 is CASSSEGTEQYF. The CDR3 nucleotides are TGCGCCAGCAGCTCCGAGGGGACCGAGCAGTACTTC.

This clonotype showed up just a few times. The J gene is TRBJ2-5, the V gene TRBV28; D might be TRBD1 (6 bases). The CDR3 runs 14 residues. Trimming removed 6 bases from V and 1 base from J, with 12 bases in between. CDR1 is MDHEN and CDR2 is SYDVKM in the germline V gene. CDR3 DNA sequence: TGTGCCAGCAGGCTGACAGGCCCCCAAGAGACCCAGTACTTC. Translating gives CASRLTGPQETQYF.

V usage is TRBV7-3 and J usage is TRBJ2-3, with 7 bases that match TRBD2. CDR3 length: 14 residues. Germline CDR1 and CDR2: SGHTA and FQGTGA. V was clipped by 5 bases and J by 1 base; unmatched bases: 3. The CDR3 reads CASSPSGCTDTQYF. DNA of the CDR3: TGTGCCAGCAGCCCTAGCGGCTGCACAGATACGCAGTATTTT.